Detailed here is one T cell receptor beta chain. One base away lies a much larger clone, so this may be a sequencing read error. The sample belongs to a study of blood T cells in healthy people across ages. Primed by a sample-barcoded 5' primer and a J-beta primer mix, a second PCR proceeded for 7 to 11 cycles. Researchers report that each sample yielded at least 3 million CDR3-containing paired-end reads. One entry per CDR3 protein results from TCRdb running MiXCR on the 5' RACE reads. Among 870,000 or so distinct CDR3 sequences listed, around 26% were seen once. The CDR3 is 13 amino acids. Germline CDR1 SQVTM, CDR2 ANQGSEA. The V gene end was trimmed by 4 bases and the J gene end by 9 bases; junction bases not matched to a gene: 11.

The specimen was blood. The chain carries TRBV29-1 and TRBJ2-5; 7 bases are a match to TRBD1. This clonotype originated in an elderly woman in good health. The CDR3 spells CSVGMGQRNAQYF. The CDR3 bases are TGCAGCGTTGGAATGGGACAGCGGAATGCCCAGTACTTC.